The entry below describes one T cell receptor beta chain. Its antigen is as yet unknown. The data belong to a study of CD8+ T cells in alopecia areata. Across the whole study: For the treated group, dosing was oral tofacitinib at 5 to 10 mg twice daily. Study-level results: Sequence data from scalp samples additionally include resident alphabeta T cells of normal skin.

Germline-derived CDR1 and CDR2 are MNHEY and SVGAGI. V dropped 2 bases and J dropped 0 bases, with 7 bases sitting between them. CDR3 length equals 14 residues. TCR sequencing used cDNA made by reverse transcription of extracted RNA. Libraries were prepared by immunoSEQ multiplex PCR; TCRdb keeps only in-frame clonotypes and omits some of them. The sample lists some 130,000 clones; about 46% were seen once. Those with alopecia areata gave lesional scalp punch biopsies and peripheral blood. This specimen was CD8+ T cells sorted from blood, taken at week 0. The chain uses TRBV6-5 and TRBJ2-5; D ambiguous. The TCR sequence derives from a human donor with alopecia areata. The CDR3: CASSYLGDQETQYF. The CDR3 DNA follows: TGTGCCAGCAGTTACCTCGGAGACCAAGAGACCCAGTACTTC.